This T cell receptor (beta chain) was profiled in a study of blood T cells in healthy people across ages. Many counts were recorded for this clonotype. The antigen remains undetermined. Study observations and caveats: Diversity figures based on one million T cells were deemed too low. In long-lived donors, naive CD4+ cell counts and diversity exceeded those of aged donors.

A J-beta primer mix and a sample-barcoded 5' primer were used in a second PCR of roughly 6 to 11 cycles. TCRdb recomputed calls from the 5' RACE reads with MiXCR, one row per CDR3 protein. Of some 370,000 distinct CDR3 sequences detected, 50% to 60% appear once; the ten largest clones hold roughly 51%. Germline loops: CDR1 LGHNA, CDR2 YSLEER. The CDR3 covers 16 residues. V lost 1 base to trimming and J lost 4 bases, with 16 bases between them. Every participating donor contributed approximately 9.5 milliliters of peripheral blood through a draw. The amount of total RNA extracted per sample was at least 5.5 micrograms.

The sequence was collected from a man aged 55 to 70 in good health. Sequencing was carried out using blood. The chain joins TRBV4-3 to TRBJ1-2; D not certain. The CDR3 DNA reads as TGCGCCAGCAGCCAAGCCCCCCGGACGGCAACCTATGGCTACACCTTC. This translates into CASSQAPRTATYGYTF.